This entry concerns a single TCR beta chain. Its antigen remains unidentified. PCR involved 60 Vbeta and 13 Jbeta primers. As handled by the study authors: Approximately 73 million unique TCR beta chains, 9 million to 12 million shared, were counted in a later analysis. The repertoire was sequenced with immunoSEQ multiplex PCR; TCRdb's copy has only in-frame clones and lacks some. V and J calls plus clone size are reproduced from that table; the DNA served to infer D and trimming. This sample has approximately 150,000 clones, with roughly 68% found just once. These data belong to a study of cytomegalovirus exposure and HLA in healthy donors. Whole-study findings and limits: A missense DCLRE1C variant was associated with V- and J-gene trimming of TCR beta chains in a later analysis, and an independent cohort replicated the association. In vitro confirmation showed a few CMV-associated chains to be CMV antigen specific. Rarity characterized most TCR sequences, yet some public TCRs appeared in many donors.

V was clipped by 8 bases and J by 0 bases, with 10 bases between them. In germline, CDR1 is MNHEY, CDR2 SMNVEV (reference sequence). CDR3 length: 13 residues. The source of this sequence is a man aged 25-45 years in good health and CMV-seropositive. This chain joins TRBV27 and TRBJ1-1; the D is unclear. Input material: PBMCs. This CDR3 is CASGSQMNTEAFF. In nucleotides, the CDR3 is TGTGCCAGCGGGAGCCAGATGAACACTGAAGCTTTCTTT.